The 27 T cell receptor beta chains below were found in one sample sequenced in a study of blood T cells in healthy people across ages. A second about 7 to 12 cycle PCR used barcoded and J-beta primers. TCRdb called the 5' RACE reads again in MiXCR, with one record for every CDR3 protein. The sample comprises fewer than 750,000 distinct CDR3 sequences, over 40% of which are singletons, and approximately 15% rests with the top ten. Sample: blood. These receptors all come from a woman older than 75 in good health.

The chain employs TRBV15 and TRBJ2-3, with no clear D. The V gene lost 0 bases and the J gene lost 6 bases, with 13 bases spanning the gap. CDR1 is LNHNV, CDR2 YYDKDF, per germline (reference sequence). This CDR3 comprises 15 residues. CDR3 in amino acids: CATSREAGPTDTQYF. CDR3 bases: TGTGCCACCAGCAGAGAGGCCGGGCCTACGGATACGCAGTATTTT.

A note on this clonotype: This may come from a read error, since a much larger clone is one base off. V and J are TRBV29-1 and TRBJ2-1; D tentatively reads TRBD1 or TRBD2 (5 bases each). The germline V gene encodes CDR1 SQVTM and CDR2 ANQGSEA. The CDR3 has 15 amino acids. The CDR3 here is CSVGDDPYSYNGQFF. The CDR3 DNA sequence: TGCAGCGTTGGGGACGACCCATACTCCTACAATGGGCAGTTCTTC.

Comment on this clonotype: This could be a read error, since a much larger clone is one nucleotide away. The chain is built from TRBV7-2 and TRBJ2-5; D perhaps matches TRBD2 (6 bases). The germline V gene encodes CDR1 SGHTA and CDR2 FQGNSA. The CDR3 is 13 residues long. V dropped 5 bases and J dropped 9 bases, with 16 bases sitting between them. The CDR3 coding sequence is TGTGCCAGCAGCGGATCCAGGGAGGAGGCCCAGTACTTC. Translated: CASSGSREEAQYF.

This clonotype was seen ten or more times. CDR3 loop: CASSVDSPGLAALGGTDTQYF. As DNA, the CDR3 is TGTGCCAGCAGCGTAGACTCCCCGGGACTAGCGGCCCTTGGGGGCACAGATACGCAGTATTTT. V gene TRBV9 combines with J gene TRBJ2-3; TRBD2 matches at 11 bases. The germline V gene encodes CDR1 SGDLS and CDR2 YYNGEE. After removal of 0 bases from V and 1 base from J, the junction contained 16 bases not matched to a gene. The CDR3 covers 21 residues.

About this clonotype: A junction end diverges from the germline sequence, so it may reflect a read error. CDR3 residues: CASSYHLGEEFF. In DNA form, the CDR3 reads TGTGCCAGCAGTTACCATTTGGGTGAGGAGTTCTTC. V gene TRBV6-2 or TRBV6-3 combines with J gene TRBJ2-1; D gene uncertain. CDR3 length: 12 amino acids. Germline values: CDR1 MNHEY, CDR2 SVGEGT.

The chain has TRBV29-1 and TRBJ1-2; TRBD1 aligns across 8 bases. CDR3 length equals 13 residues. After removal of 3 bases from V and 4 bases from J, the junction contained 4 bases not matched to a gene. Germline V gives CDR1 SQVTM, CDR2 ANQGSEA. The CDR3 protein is CSVDAGGIYGYTF. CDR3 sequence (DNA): TGCAGCGTTGATGCAGGGGGCATCTATGGCTACACCTTC.

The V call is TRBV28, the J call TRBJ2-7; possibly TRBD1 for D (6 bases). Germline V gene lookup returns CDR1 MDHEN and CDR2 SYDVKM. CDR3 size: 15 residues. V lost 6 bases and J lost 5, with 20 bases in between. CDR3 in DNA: TGTGCCAGCAGCCCCTCTTCACAGGGCGACCACGAGCAGTACTTC. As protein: CASSPSSQGDHEQYF.

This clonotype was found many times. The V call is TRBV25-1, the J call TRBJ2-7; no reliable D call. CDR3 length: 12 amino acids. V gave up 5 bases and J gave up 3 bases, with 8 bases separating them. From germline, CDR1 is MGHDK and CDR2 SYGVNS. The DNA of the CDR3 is TGTGCCAGCAGTAATCAAGGCTACGAGCAGTACTTC. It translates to CASSNQGYEQYF.

CDR3 nucleotide sequence: TGTGCCAGCAGCACATCGGGCCTAACGTCGGATACGCAGTATTTT. This translates into CASSTSGLTSDTQYF. The V call is TRBV27, the J call TRBJ2-3; D gene ambiguous. CDR1 is MNHEY, CDR2 SMNVEV, per germline (reference sequence). CDR3 length: 15 residues. Trimming left V 6 bases short and J 6 bases short, with 19 bases between.

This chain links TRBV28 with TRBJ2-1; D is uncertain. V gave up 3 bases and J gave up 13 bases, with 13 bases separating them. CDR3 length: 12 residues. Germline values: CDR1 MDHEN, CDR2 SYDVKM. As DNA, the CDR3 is TGTGCCAGCAGTTTTCGGACGGGTCCTCAGTTCTTC. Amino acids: CASSFRTGPQFF.

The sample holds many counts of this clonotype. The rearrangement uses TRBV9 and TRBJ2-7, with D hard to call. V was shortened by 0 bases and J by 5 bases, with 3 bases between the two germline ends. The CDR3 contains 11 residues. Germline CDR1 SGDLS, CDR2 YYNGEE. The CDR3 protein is CASSVGNEQYF. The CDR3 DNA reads TGTGCCAGCAGCGTAGGTAACGAGCAGTACTTC.

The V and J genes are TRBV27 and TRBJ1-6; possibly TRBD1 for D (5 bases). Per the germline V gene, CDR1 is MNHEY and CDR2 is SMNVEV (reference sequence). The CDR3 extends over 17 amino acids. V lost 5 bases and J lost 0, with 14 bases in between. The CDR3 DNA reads TGTGCCAGCAGTCGAGACAGCGCGGCCTCCTATAATTCACCCCTCCACTTT. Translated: CASSRDSAASYNSPLHF.

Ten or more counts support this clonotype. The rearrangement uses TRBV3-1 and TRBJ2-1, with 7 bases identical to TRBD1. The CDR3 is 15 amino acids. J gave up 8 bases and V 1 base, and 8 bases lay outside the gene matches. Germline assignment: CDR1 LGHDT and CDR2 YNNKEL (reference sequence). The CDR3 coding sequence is TGTGCCAGCAGCCAAGTTTCCGACAGGGAGTATGAGCAGTTCTTC. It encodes CASSQVSDREYEQFF.

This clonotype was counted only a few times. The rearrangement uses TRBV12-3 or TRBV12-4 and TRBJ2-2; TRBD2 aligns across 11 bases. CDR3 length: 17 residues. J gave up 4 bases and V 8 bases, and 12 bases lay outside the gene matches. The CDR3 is CASEGIAGGPGTGELFF. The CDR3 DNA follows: TGTGCCAGCGAGGGTATAGCGGGAGGGCCTGGCACCGGGGAGCTGTTTTTT.

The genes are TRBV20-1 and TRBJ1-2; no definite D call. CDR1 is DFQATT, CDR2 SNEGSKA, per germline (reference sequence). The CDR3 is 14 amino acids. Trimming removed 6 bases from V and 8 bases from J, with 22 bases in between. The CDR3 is CSALPPSYSEGYTF. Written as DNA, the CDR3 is TGCAGTGCCCTCCCCCCTTCTTACAGTGAGGGCTACACCTTC.

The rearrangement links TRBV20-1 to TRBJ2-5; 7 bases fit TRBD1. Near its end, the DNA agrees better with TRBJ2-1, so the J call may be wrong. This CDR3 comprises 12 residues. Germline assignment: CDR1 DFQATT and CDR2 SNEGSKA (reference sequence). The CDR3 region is CSARTGQETQFF. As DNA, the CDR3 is TGCAGTGCCCGGACAGGCCAAGAGACCCAGTTCTTC.

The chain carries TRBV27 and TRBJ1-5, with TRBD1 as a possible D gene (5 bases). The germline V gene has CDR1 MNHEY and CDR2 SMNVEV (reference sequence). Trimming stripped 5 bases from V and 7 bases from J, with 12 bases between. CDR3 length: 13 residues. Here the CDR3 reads CASSGAGGQPQHF. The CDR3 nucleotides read TGTGCCAGCAGTGGGGCAGGCGGGCAGCCCCAGCATTTT.

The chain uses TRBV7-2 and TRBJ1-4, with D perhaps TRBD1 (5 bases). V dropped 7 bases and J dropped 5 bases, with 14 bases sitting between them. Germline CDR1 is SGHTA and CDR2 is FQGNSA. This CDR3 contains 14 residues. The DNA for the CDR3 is TGTGCCAGCAAAGCGGGGGGAGGAAATGAAAAACTGTTTTTT. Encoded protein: CASKAGGGNEKLFF.

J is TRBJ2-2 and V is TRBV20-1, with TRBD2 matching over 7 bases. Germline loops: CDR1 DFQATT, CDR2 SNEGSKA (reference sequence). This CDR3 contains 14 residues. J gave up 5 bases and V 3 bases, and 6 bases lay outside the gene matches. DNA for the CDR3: TGCAGTGCTAGGTGGGGGGGGAATACCGGGGAGCTGTTTTTT. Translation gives CSARWGGNTGELFF.

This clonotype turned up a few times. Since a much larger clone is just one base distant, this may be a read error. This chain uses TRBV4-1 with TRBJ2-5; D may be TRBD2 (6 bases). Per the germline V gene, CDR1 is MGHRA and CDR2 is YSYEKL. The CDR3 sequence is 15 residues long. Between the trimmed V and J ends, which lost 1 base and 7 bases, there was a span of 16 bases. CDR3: CASSQGGGLIGTQYF. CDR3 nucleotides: TGCGCCAGCAGCCAAGGTGGGGGACTCATAGGGACCCAGTACTTC.

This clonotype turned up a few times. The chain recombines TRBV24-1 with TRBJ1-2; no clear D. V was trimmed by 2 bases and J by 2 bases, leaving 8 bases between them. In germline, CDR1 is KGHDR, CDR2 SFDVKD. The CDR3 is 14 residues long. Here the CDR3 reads CATSDWDLNYGYTF. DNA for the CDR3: TGTGCCACCAGTGATTGGGATCTAAACTATGGCTACACCTTC.

In DNA form, the CDR3 reads TGTGCCAGCAGTCACCTAGCGGGGGGTCGAAAGGCCCAGTACTTC. Translated, it gives CASSHLAGGRKAQYF. The rearrangement links TRBV14 to TRBJ2-5; 11 positions match TRBD2. The CDR3 totals 15 residues. CDR1 and CDR2 (germline): SGHDN, FVKESK. V lost 6 bases and J lost 9; bases outside the gene matches: 12.

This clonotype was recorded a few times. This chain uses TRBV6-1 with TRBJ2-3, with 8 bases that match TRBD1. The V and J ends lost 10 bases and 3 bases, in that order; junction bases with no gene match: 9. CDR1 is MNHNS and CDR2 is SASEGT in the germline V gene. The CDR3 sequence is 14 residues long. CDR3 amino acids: CATKPGQATDTQYF. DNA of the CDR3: TGTGCCACCAAACCGGGACAGGCGACAGATACGCAGTATTTT.

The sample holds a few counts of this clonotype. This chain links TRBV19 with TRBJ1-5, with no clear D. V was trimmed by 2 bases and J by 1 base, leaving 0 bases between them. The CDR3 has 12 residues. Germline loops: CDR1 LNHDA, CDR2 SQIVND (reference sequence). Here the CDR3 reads CASSISNQPQHF. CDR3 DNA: TGTGCCAGTAGTATAAGCAATCAGCCCCAGCATTTT.

The CDR3 region has the DNA TGTGCCAGCAGCTTGCTGGCGGAGAACTATGGCTACACCTTC. This gives the protein CASSLLAENYGYTF. The chain joins TRBV5-5 to TRBJ1-2; no definite D call. Trimming left V 1 base short and J 2 bases short, with 9 bases between. The CDR3 has 14 amino acids. Per the germline V gene, CDR1 is SGHKS and CDR2 is YYEKEE (reference sequence).

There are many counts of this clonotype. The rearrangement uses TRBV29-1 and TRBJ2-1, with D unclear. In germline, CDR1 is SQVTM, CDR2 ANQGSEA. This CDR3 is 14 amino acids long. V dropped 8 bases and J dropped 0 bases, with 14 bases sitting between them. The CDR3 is CSIYDPNSYNEQFF. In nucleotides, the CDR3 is TGCAGCATTTACGACCCGAACTCCTACAATGAGCAGTTCTTC.

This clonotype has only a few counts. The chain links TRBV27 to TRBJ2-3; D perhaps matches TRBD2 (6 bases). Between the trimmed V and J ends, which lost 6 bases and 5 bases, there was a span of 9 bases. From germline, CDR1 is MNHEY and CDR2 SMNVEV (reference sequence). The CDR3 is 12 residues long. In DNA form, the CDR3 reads TGTGCCAGCAGCCGGGAGAGAGATACGCAGTATTTT. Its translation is CASSRERDTQYF.